This T cell receptor beta chain was sequenced for a study of OX40 agonist ivuxolimab in advanced cancers. Comments on this clone: The antigen is not known.

Per germline, CDR1 SGDLS and CDR2 YYNGEE. The CDR3 is 12 residues long. V lost 3 bases and J 3 bases, leaving 7 bases between the germline ends. General study points: Clonal expansion by week 6 occurred in CD4+ and CD8+ blood T cells (at 0.1 to 3.0 mg/kg).

Profiled with immunoSEQ multiplex PCR; TCRdb holds only in-frame clones, not every one. The table shows some 82,000 clones, with 94% occurring only once. The source is an adult with an advanced solid tumor such as melanoma, head and neck, liver or kidney cancer. Material: CD4+ or CD8+ T cells sorted from blood, obtained in a trial of the OX40 agonist ivuxolimab. The gene calls are TRBV9 and TRBJ2-7; D ambiguous. The chain's CDR3 is CASSADNYEQYF. CDR3 nucleotide sequence: TGTGCCAGCAGCGCCGACAACTACGAGCAGTACTTC.